This T cell receptor (beta chain) was observed in a study of cytomegalovirus exposure and HLA in healthy donors. PCR involved 60 Vbeta and 13 Jbeta primers. Libraries were prepared by immunoSEQ multiplex PCR; TCRdb keeps only in-frame clonotypes and omits some of them. The table includes fewer than 200,000 clones, approximately 80% detected once. This clone came up a few times. CDR3 length: 13 amino acids. Per the germline V gene, CDR1 is MDHEN and CDR2 is SYDVKM. V was clipped by 7 bases and J by 2 bases, with 12 bases between them. Sequencing was done on a sample of PBMCs. This sequence originates from a woman aged 40-49 years in good health and CMV-seropositive. This chain uses TRBV28 with TRBJ2-7, with D possibly being TRBD1 (6 bases). The CDR3 loop reads CASTTTGPYEQYF. The CDR3 bases are TGTGCCAGCACCACGACAGGCCCCTACGAGCAGTACTTC.